This T cell receptor beta chain came from a study of cytomegalovirus exposure and HLA in healthy donors (TCRdb year 2017). In the study overall: An earlier analysis of some 500 of the donors reported 276 Gb of sequence data and about 100 million unique TCR beta sequences from approximately 180 million T cells. An early release covering some 640 HLA-typed donors comprised about 290 gigabases of sequencing data and roughly 85 million unique TCR sequences. The genetic ancestry cluster associated with self-reported Caucasian donors included 81% of the 300 to 450 genotyped donors. The study aimed to test whether cataloging public T cell receptors could reveal signatures of past pathogen exposure. Using immunosequencing, the study profiled T cell repertoires from 666 subjects and related those repertoires to cytomegalovirus serostatus. A separate validation cohort of about 110 different subjects was used in addition to the 666-subject first cohort. To predict cytomegalovirus infection status, the study brought together high-throughput TCR immunosequencing, statistical association of individual TCRs with disease status, and machine learning. A later analysis re-analyzed previously published TCR beta repertoires from about 600 donors and added high-resolution HLA genotyping to study TCR occurrence patterns. The later analysis used no new phenotypic data to find candidate immune exposures, relying instead on TCR beta sequences and their occurrence across donors. An earlier analysis of approximately 500 of the donors applied high-throughput TCR beta sequencing to assess whether each TCR beta V gene segment acted as functional or pseudogenic. Donor age, sex, ethnicity and CMV serostatus were collected together with the repertoire data. Genome-wide SNP genotypes for about 65% of the roughly 670 donors were used in a later genetic analysis, which treated that subset as a discovery cohort. All discovery cohort repertoires had been generated on a single sequencing platform. HLA typing covered class I and class II loci at four-digit resolution. The number of donors typed differed by locus, with about 629-640 for A, B, C, DRB1 and DQB1, 522 for DQA1, nearly 610 for DPA1, and 450 to 480 for DPB1. About five DR-DQ haplotypes were treated as single units for association and clustering because of strong linkage in the cohort. Among some 410 genotyped donors of the cohort, an average of approximately 240,000 unique TCR beta nucleotide sequences were sequenced per donor, 15% to 20% of them non-productive.

Paper-wide results and their limitations: Correlated functional status among segregating V segments might reflect linkage disequilibrium, but an unknown experimental factor could not be ruled out. A later analysis reported that several top co-occurrence clusters appeared linked to parvovirus B19, influenza, CMV and Epstein-Barr virus. In a later analysis, 15,000 to 20,000 TCR beta sequences were associated with specific HLA alleles at a false discovery rate of 0.05. The study gave a list of under 200 TCR beta chains associated with cytomegalovirus. In both the original and validation cohorts, the classifier was reported to diagnose cytomegalovirus status with high specificity and sensitivity. Across donors, most TCR sequences were observed very rarely, whereas some public TCRs were present in many individuals. In a later analysis, HLA-associated TCR beta chains showed more clonal expansion and lower generation probabilities than non-associated chains that were equally common. A later genetic analysis associated a missense DCLRE1C variant with V-gene and J-gene trimming of TCR beta chains, and an independent cohort replicated the association. Strong co-occurrence of HLA alleles, especially DR and DQ, made assigning TCR associations to individual alleles difficult. A few of the identified cytomegalovirus-associated TCR beta chains were confirmed in vitro to be specific for cytomegalovirus antigens. Most CMV-associated TCR beta chains appeared to be HLA-restricted in a later analysis, and the HLA associations seemed to be driven largely by CMV exposure. According to the authors, the approach could potentially be generalized to other disease states and immunological phenotypes. Some 15 rarely observed V segments, including chromosome 9 orphons, were excluded from the earlier analysis of a few hundred of the donors because counts were too low. In an earlier analysis of more than 450 of the donors, most TCR beta V segments were observed in productive rearrangements about 87% or about 30% of the time, broadly matching IMGT annotations. In a later genetic analysis, fewer N-insertions in productive TCRs were reported among donors in an Asian-associated ancestry cluster than the approximately 630-donor mean. This cohort had only TCR beta chains sequenced, and the lack of alpha or paired-chain data limited which features could be detected. A further reported finding was that TCR beta sequences accurately predicted the HLA-A and HLA-B alleles for most subjects in the first cohort. A cluster of highly shared sequence variants was judged likely to represent a technical artifact of the sequencing pipeline. The 87-base-pair reads could not distinguish some IMGT-functional V segments, including TRBV6-2 and TRBV6-3, so those segments were excluded. For the cohort, immune exposure information was limited to CMV serostatus. A later analysis found that TCR association rates varied across HLA loci, with DRB1 alleles showing the most associated TCRs and HLA-C alleles the fewest. Because HLA typing was missing for some donors at each locus, association tests included only the typed subset. Presence/absence analyses assumed roughly uniform sequencing depth across donors, an assumption that may not hold.

From the cysteine up to the phenylalanine, the CDR3 has a length of 15 residues. The DNA shown is the 45-base CDR3, in frame from base 1. In the germline V gene (reference sequence), CDR1 corresponds to MNHEY and CDR2 to SMNVEV. Germline trimming: 4 bases from V, 5 bases from J; junction bases outside gene matches: 9. The cohort consisted of 666 healthy bone marrow donors. At the time of sampling, all cohort members were nominally healthy, though unrecorded immune exposures were likely present. The donor tested CMV seronegative, placing the donor among the 350 to 400 seronegative members of the cohort. Every donor gave a peripheral blood sample, and the peripheral blood mononuclear cells from that sample were used for TCR beta sequencing. Genomic DNA extraction from the blood cell samples was performed with the Qiagen DNeasy Blood Extraction Kit. Libraries were built with the immunoSEQ multiplex PCR assay. A mixture of 60 forward primers for TCR Vbeta segments and 13 reverse primers for TCR Jbeta segments was used in the multiplex PCR. The CDR3 region of rearranged TCR beta genes was amplified from genomic DNA with a multiplex PCR assay. The amplified TCR beta libraries were sequenced on the Illumina HiSeq System as 87-base-pair reads. The original pipeline was this. In a later analysis, some 80 million unique TCR beta chains were counted across the 690 or so repertoires, and around 10 million of these chains were shared by at least two donors. To remove PCR and sequencing errors, raw reads were error-corrected and collapsed into unique sequences using a nearest-neighbor algorithm that merged closely related sequences. CDR3 sequences were aligned to IMGT reference sequences to assign V, D and J gene segments. For a sequence to be retained, at least a six-nucleotide match to both a V gene segment and a J gene segment was required. Rearrangements were classified as productive when the CDR3 lacked stop codons and remained in frame with V and J, and all other rearrangements were classified as non-productive. Following IMGT convention, CDR3 was defined as the stretch from the second conserved V-encoded cysteine up to the conserved J-encoded phenylalanine. The earlier analysis of about 640 of the donors excluded any sequence lacking an unambiguous match to a single V gene segment. In an earlier analysis of approximately 590 of the donors, a V segment was called functional when productive rearrangements were above 56.7%, and segregating when the standard deviation between donors exceeded 5%. A statistical classification framework was built to diagnose cytomegalovirus status from the catalog of TCR beta chain sequences. In a later analysis, V and J genes were assigned by comparing TCR nucleotide sequences against IMGT/GENE-DB human TR gene sequences. Using the TCRdist pipeline, a later analysis assigned CDR3 sequences along with most-parsimonious VDJ recombination scenarios. In a later analysis, each TCR beta chain was defined by its CDR3 amino acid sequence together with its V-gene family, and reads without a unique V-gene family were excluded. In a later analysis, 500 to 650 highly shared, low-generation-probability nucleotide sequences were removed to address suspected cross-contamination and a sequencing artifact. A later analysis calculated a clonal expansion index for each public chain from normalized within-repertoire ranks of inferred template counts. In a later analysis, generation probabilities were computed using a VDJ recombination model fitted to out-of-frame rearrangements, and the results were checked against IGoR. In a later analysis, hypergeometric tests were used to score TCR-TCR, TCR-HLA and TCR-CMV co-occurrence, with a repertoire-size bias correction applied to TCR pairs. To estimate false discovery rates, a later analysis permuted the HLA or CMV assignments 20 times. In a later analysis, co-occurring TCRs were grouped using DBSCAN, with TCRdist sequence similarity added in when clustering inside HLA-allele-positive subsets. Co-occurrence clustering excluded repertoires with fewer than 30,000 or more than 120,000 public chains, plus five with anomalous nucleotide sharing. The table was pulled from immuneACCESS by TCRdb, which kept in-frame rearrangements only. Such tables lose some clones; where checked, under half of the loss comes from unresolved V genes, and the rest has no known cause. From that table come the V and J calls and clone size; the DNA was used to work out D and trimming. The sample contains about 190,000 clones, roughly 80% of them found a single time. In total, the top ten clones hold about 3.8% of the sample.

With respect to this clone: Its antigen target is currently unknown. No base-level quality is on record; no much larger clone is a single base apart.

The rearranged chain carries TRBV27 and TRBJ2-7; TRBD2 lines up with 9 middle nucleotides. This TCR came from a man aged 50 or older in good health and CMV-seronegative. Sequencing used PBMCs. The DNA reads as follows: TGTGCCAGCAGTTCCCCGATAGCGGGGGCCCACGAGCAGTACTTC. Its protein product is CASSSPIAGAHEQYF.